This T cell receptor beta chain was recovered during a study of T-cell memory formation after mild COVID-19. Germline-derived CDR1 and CDR2 are MNHEY and SVGAGI. The CDR3 contains 13 residues. V lost 6 bases to trimming and J lost 5 bases, with 13 bases between them. As for this clonotype: Antigen: not known.

TCRdb reprocessed the 5' RACE reads via MiXCR and lists one record per CDR3 protein. The repertoire holds 350,000 to 450,000 distinct CDR3 sequences, with around an eighth as singletons. Findings of the study overall: The study found balanced CD4/CD8 in clones contracting day 15 to 85 and a CD4+ lean in later expanders.

The receptor was isolated from a man aged 18 to 29 who had mild COVID-19 (a few samples of this study predate the infection). Cell type and time point are not known. V and J are TRBV6-5 and TRBJ2-5; no reliable D call. The sample comprised PBMCs or a T cell subset sorted from them (not recorded which). The CDR3 loop is CASSPWLEETQYF. CDR3 in DNA: TGTGCCAGCAGCCCTTGGCTAGAGGAGACCCAGTACTTC.